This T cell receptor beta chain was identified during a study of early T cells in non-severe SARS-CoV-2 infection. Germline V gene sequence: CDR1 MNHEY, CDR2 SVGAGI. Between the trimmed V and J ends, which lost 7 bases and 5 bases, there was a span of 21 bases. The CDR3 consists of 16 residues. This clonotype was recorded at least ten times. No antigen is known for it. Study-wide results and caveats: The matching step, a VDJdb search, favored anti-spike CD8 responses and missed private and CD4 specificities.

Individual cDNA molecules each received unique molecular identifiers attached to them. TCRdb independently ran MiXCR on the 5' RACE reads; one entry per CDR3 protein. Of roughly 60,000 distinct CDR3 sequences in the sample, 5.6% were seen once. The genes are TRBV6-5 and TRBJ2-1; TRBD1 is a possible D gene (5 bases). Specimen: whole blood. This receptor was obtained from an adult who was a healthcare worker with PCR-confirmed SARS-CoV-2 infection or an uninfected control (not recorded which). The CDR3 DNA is TGTGCCAGCACCTACCTCTCTAGGGGCCCCAACAATGAGCAGTTCTTC. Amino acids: CASTYLSRGPNNEQFF.